The 25 T cell receptor beta chains below come from one sample, sequenced in a study of T cells in Graves' hyperthyroidism and ophthalmopathy. From RNA transcripts, TCR beta CDR3 regions were amplified. An initial round of RT-PCR targeting the TCR CDR3 relied on the HTBI primer set. TCRdb redid the calling of the multiplex PCR reads with MiXCR, one entry per CDR3 protein. The repertoire holds some 300,000 distinct CDR3 sequences, with roughly 20% as singletons. The sample taken for sequencing was blood. The source is a man aged 50-60 years with Graves' ophthalmopathy.

There are many counts of this clonotype. The rearrangement links TRBV28 to TRBJ2-5; 9 nucleotides match TRBD1. This CDR3 has 16 amino acids. From germline, CDR1 is MDHEN and CDR2 SYDVKM. The V segment lost 6 bases and the J segment 5 bases; nucleotides outside the gene matches: 13. The CDR3 sequence: CASRRSGTGKRETQYF. The CDR3 DNA is TGTGCCAGCAGGCGATCTGGGACAGGGAAAAGGGAGACCCAGTACTTC.

The J gene is TRBJ2-3, the V gene TRBV24-1, with D perhaps TRBD2 (5 bases). Germline V gene data show CDR1 as KGHDR and CDR2 as SFDVKD. Trimming left V 1 base short and J 0 bases short, with 7 bases between. The CDR3 extends over 15 amino acids. CDR3 bases: TGTGCCACCAGTGATTTTGGCGGGAGCACAGATACGCAGTATTTT. Translating it yields CATSDFGGSTDTQYF.

The sample holds a few counts of this clonotype. The chain is built from TRBV3-1 and TRBJ2-3; D is unclear. The ends were cut back, 5 bases at V and 7 bases at J, with 7 bases in the middle. This CDR3 is built from 11 residues. Per the germline V gene, CDR1 is LGHDT and CDR2 is YNNKEL (reference sequence). CDR3 bases: TGTGCCAGCAGCTTTGAATATACGCAGTATTTT. As protein: CASSFEYTQYF.

Ten or more counts support this clonotype. V is TRBV12-3 or TRBV12-4 and J is TRBJ2-7; 11 nucleotides agree with TRBD2. Germline trimming cut 3 bases from V and 1 base from J; bases unmatched to any gene: 5. The CDR3 length is 16 residues. CDR3 DNA sequence: TGTGCCAGCAGTTTGGCTAGCGGGAGGATTTCCTACGAGCAGTACTTC. Translated: CASSLASGRISYEQYF.

This clonotype was found many times. This chain links TRBV5-5 with TRBJ2-3, with D maybe TRBD2 (6 bases). Between the trimmed V and J ends, which lost 3 bases and 1 base, there was a span of 12 bases. The V gene's germline CDR1 is SGHKS and CDR2 YYEKEE (reference sequence). This CDR3 has 15 amino acids. The CDR3 is CASSWSGLRTDTQYF. CDR3 nucleotide sequence: TGTGCCAGCAGCTGGTCGGGACTCCGCACAGATACGCAGTATTTT. The full variable domain, completed using reference TRBV5-5 and TRBJ2-3, is DAGVTQSPTHLIKTRGQQVTLRCSPISGHKSVSWYQQVLGQGPQFIFQYYEKEERGRGNFPDRFSARQFPNYSSELNVNALLLGDSALYLCASSWSGLRTDTQYFGPGTRLTVL.

In this sample, this clonotype turned up a few times. This sequence joins TRBV12-3 or TRBV12-4 and TRBJ1-5; no reliable D call. V lost 2 bases to trimming and J lost 6 bases, with 11 bases between them. CDR3 length equals 14 residues. CDR3 sequence reads: CASSLRPSGQPQHF. In DNA, the CDR3 is TGTGCCAGCAGTTTACGGCCGAGCGGTCAGCCCCAGCATTTT.

The chain uses TRBV27 and TRBJ1-2; no firm D call. Germline V gene lookup returns CDR1 MNHEY and CDR2 SMNVEV (reference sequence). V was pared by 2 bases and J by 6 bases, with 16 bases between. This CDR3 comprises 15 residues. The CDR3 coding sequence is TGTGCCAGCAGTTTAAACCTCGCGGACCCCGATGGCTACACCTTC. This sequence encodes CASSLNLADPDGYTF.

This rearrangement joins TRBV12-3 or TRBV12-4 to TRBJ1-3; D is unclear. The V and J ends lost 1 base and 8 bases respectively, with 9 bases between them. This CDR3 comprises 13 residues. The CDR3: CASSLGVPDTIYF. The CDR3 nucleotides read TGTGCCAGCAGTTTAGGGGTGCCGGACACCATATATTTT.

A note on this clonotype: The junction departs from the called germline gene at one end, perhaps through a read error. The chain employs TRBV7-2 and TRBJ2-1, with 11 bases identical to TRBD2. CDR1 is SGHTA and CDR2 is FQGNSA in the germline V gene. CDR3 length: 17 residues. This CDR3 is CASRLEGLADTYNEQFF. CDR3 in DNA: TGTGCCAGCAGATTAGAGGGACTAGCGGACACCTACAATGAGCAGTTCTTC.

This clonotype was seen at least ten times. The J gene is TRBJ2-1, the V gene TRBV5-1; D tentatively fits TRBD1 or TRBD2 (6 bases each). The CDR3 is 16 residues long. The V end was cut by 4 bases, the J end by 4 bases, with 18 bases between. Per the germline V gene, CDR1 is SGHRS and CDR2 is YFSETQ. The chain's CDR3 is CASSTGTRGVYNEQFF. The CDR3 DNA follows: TGCGCCAGCAGCACGGGAACTAGGGGGGTATACAATGAGCAGTTCTTC. The full variable domain, in which reference TRBV5-1 and TRBJ2-1 provide the parts outside the CDR3, is KAGVTQTPRYLIKTRGQQVTLSCSPISGHRSVSWYQQTPGQGLQFLFEYFSETQRNKGNFPGRFSGRQFSNSRSEMNVSTLELGDSALYLCASSTGTRGVYNEQFFGPGTRLTVL.

This clonotype was observed at least ten times. The rearrangement uses TRBV30 and TRBJ1-2; 12 bases agree with TRBD1. The length of the CDR3 is 12 residues. The germline gives CDR1 GTSNPN, CDR2 SVGIG (reference sequence). Losses at the gene ends were 5 bases for V and 8 bases for J; bases not matched to a gene: 3. In nucleotides, the CDR3 is TGTGCCTGGGGGACAGGGGGCAGAGGCTACACCTTC. This encodes CAWGTGGRGYTF.

This chain links TRBV5-1 with TRBJ1-2; D is uncertain. CDR1 SGHRS and CDR2 YFSETQ come from the germline V gene. Trimming removed 4 bases at V and 4 bases at J, with 26 bases between. This CDR3 comprises 18 residues. This chain's CDR3 is CASSQSIPGSFEGYGYTF. For the CDR3, the DNA is TGCGCCAGCAGCCAATCCATACCGGGAAGCTTCGAGGGCTATGGCTACACCTTC.

This clonotype was recorded many times. The chain joins TRBV15 to TRBJ2-7, with D hard to call. The germline gives CDR1 LNHNV, CDR2 YYDKDF (reference sequence). The CDR3 has 15 amino acids. V lost 0 bases, J lost 5 bases, and 14 bases lay in between. This CDR3 reads CATSREVGRIDEQYF. The CDR3 coding sequence is TGTGCCACCAGCAGAGAGGTCGGAAGGATCGACGAGCAGTACTTC.

This sequence joins TRBV28 and TRBJ1-2; 7 bases agree with TRBD1. Germline V gene lookup returns CDR1 MDHEN and CDR2 SYDVKM. The CDR3 consists of 15 residues. The V segment lost 6 bases and the J segment 0 bases; nucleotides outside the gene matches: 7. As DNA, the CDR3 is TGTGCCAGCAGACCGGGACAGCAGACTAACTATGGCTACACCTTC. Amino acids: CASRPGQQTNYGYTF.

This clonotype was seen more than once but under ten times. This chain joins TRBV28 and TRBJ1-3; D perhaps matches TRBD1 (5 bases). The V gene's germline CDR1 is MDHEN and CDR2 SYDVKM. With 5 bases removed from V and 14 bases from J, the gap between germline ends came to 16 bases. The CDR3 sequence is 12 residues long. The CDR3 protein is CASSDGTPDLYF. The DNA for the CDR3 is TGTGCCAGCAGTGATGGGACTCCCGACTTATATTTT. The variable domain in full, with the rest retrieved from reference TRBV28 and TRBJ1-3, is DVKVTQSSRYLVKRTGEKVFLECVQDMDHENMFWYRQDPGLGLRLIYFSYDVKMKEKGDIPEGYSVSREKKERFSLILESASTNQTSMYLCASSDGTPDLYFGEGSWLTVV.

In its sample, this clonotype was seen a few times. In nucleotides, the CDR3 is TGTGCCACCAGTGGGGCAGGGCGAGGCGGCTACACCTTC. Translated: CATSGAGRGGYTF. This sequence joins TRBV24-1 and TRBJ1-2, with D perhaps TRBD1 (5 bases). Trimming shortened V by 5 bases and J by 8 bases, and 14 bases separated the two germline ends. Germline V gives CDR1 KGHDR, CDR2 SFDVKD. The CDR3 sequence is 13 residues long.

This clonotype has at least ten counts. This chain joins TRBV6-2 or TRBV6-3 and TRBJ2-7; a possible D gene is TRBD2 (6 bases). CDR1 is MNHEY and CDR2 is SVGEGT in the germline V gene. This CDR3 has 14 residues. Trimming shortened V by 4 bases and J by 2 bases, and 12 bases separated the two germline ends. CDR3 sequence (DNA): TGTGCCAGCAGTTTCTCGCGGGGACCCTACGAGCAGTACTTC. As protein: CASSFSRGPYEQYF.

This clonotype was counted a few times. The V and J genes are TRBV7-2 and TRBJ1-6, with D possibly being TRBD1 (6 bases). CDR3 size: 15 residues. V lost 2 bases and J 10 bases, leaving 15 bases between the germline ends. The germline CDR1 and CDR2 sequences are SGHTA and FQGNSA. The DNA of the CDR3 is TGTGCCAGCAGCTTACGGACAGTACAAGCGTCACCCCTCCACTTT. Amino acids: CASSLRTVQASPLHF. Filled out from reference TRBV7-2 and TRBJ1-6, the complete variable domain reads GAGVSQSPSNKVTEKGKDVELRCDPISGHTALYWYRQSLGQGLEFLIYFQGNSAPDKSGLPSDRFSAERTGGSVSTLTIQRTQQEDSAVYLCASSLRTVQASPLHFGNGTRLTVT.

V gene TRBV2 combines with J gene TRBJ2-1; the match to TRBD2 covers 9 bases. The trim removed 6 bases at V and 4 bases at J, leaving 10 bases unmatched. In germline, CDR1 is SNHLY, CDR2 FYNNEI. This CDR3 spans 16 amino acids. The CDR3 protein is CASSLTSGNRYNEQFF. The CDR3 nucleotides are TGTGCCAGCAGCTTGACTAGCGGAAATCGATACAATGAGCAGTTCTTC.

There are a few counts of this clonotype. Here the CDR3 reads CASSRQGAAKNIQYF. CDR3 in DNA: TGTGCCAGCAGTCGACAGGGGGCCGCCAAAAACATTCAGTACTTC. V usage is TRBV27 and J usage is TRBJ2-4, with 10 nucleotides matching TRBD1. The V gene end was trimmed by 5 bases and the J gene end by 1 base; junction bases not matched to a gene: 2. In germline, CDR1 is MNHEY, CDR2 SMNVEV (reference sequence). The CDR3 length is 15 residues.

The chain carries TRBV5-1 and TRBJ2-2; a weak D match, TRBD1 (5 bases). Germline-derived CDR1 and CDR2 are SGHRS and YFSETQ. Trimming left V 2 bases short and J 2 bases short, with 13 bases between. The CDR3 loop spans 16 amino acids. The CDR3 sequence is CASSLTGQDNTGELFF. In DNA, the CDR3 is TGCGCCAGCAGCTTAACCGGACAAGACAACACCGGGGAGCTGTTTTTT. Complete variable domain (other parts from reference TRBV5-1 and TRBJ2-2): KAGVTQTPRYLIKTRGQQVTLSCSPISGHRSVSWYQQTPGQGLQFLFEYFSETQRNKGNFPGRFSGRQFSNSRSEMNVSTLELGDSALYLCASSLTGQDNTGELFFGEGSRLTVL.

The J gene is TRBJ2-5, the V gene TRBV10-1; a possible D gene is TRBD2 (5 bases). Germline V gives CDR1 WNHNN, CDR2 SYGVQD (reference sequence). The CDR3 sequence is 17 residues long. Trimming took off 3 bases at V and 2 bases at J, with 19 bases between the two ends. The CDR3 coding sequence is TGCGCCAGCAGTGATGATAGCGACCCCACTCCGCAAGAGACCCAGTACTTC. It encodes CASSDDSDPTPQETQYF.

The chain joins TRBV7-6 to TRBJ2-5; 10 bases are a match to TRBD1. Trimming cost V 7 bases and J 9 bases; bases outside gene matches: 11. From germline, CDR1 is SGHVS and CDR2 FNYEAQ. The length of the CDR3 is 14 residues. The CDR3 bases are TGTGCCAGCACCTCGGGACAGGGGATAGGGGCCCAGTACTTC. Protein: CASTSGQGIGAQYF.

This clonotype was observed at least ten times. The chain combines TRBV11-1 with TRBJ2-1; 10 bases agree with TRBD2. The CDR3 runs 16 residues. V was pared by 2 bases and J by 4 bases, with 5 bases of the junction left unmatched. Germline V lookup: CDR1 SGHAT, CDR2 FQDESV (reference sequence). CDR3 DNA: TGTGCCAGCAGCTTAAGTGGACTAGCGGTATACAATGAGCAGTTCTTC. Translation gives CASSLSGLAVYNEQFF.

This clonotype was detected many times. This sequence joins TRBV5-5 and TRBJ2-7; TRBD2 matches at 11 bases. This CDR3 is 18 amino acids long. The V and J ends lost 1 base and 0 bases, in that order; junction bases with no gene match: 9. The germline V gene encodes CDR1 SGHKS and CDR2 YYEKEE (reference sequence). The CDR3 region has the DNA TGTGCCAGCAGCTTGAAGAGGCCGGGACTAGCGGTCTCCTACGAGCAGTACTTC. Its protein product is CASSLKRPGLAVSYEQYF.